This TCR beta chain was documented in a study of blood T cells in healthy people across ages. Germline CDR1 is LGHNA and CDR2 is YNFKEQ. The length of the CDR3 is 21 residues. The ends were cut back, 4 bases at V and 0 bases at J, with 25 bases in the middle. A sample-barcoded 5' primer and a J-beta primer mix were used in a second PCR of roughly 7 to 11 cycles. At least 3 million CDR3-containing paired-end reads were obtained per sample. TCRdb independently ran MiXCR on the 5' RACE reads; one entry per CDR3 protein. The profile covers 800,000 or so distinct CDR3 sequences, with about 42% appearing a single time and approximately 18% taken by the ten largest.

This chain uses TRBV4-2 with TRBJ2-6; tentatively, D is TRBD1 (6 bases). Material: blood. The clonotype originates from a man aged 80 or over in good health. CDR3 in amino acids: CASSPSPRIRGWSSGANVLTF. The CDR3 DNA is TGTGCCAGCAGCCCCTCGCCGCGAATCAGGGGCTGGTCCTCTGGGGCCAACGTCCTGACTTTC.